The rows below give T cell receptor beta chains drawn from one sample of a study of blood T cells in healthy people across ages. TCRdb redid the calling of the 5' RACE reads with MiXCR, one entry per CDR3 protein. The sample comprises 1.4 million or so distinct CDR3 sequences, approximately 42% of which are singletons, and under 5% rests with the top ten. The sample comprised blood. These receptor sequences come from a woman aged 18-35 years in good health. CDR3s include the opening cysteine and the closing phenylalanine or tryptophan. A D gene is named only where the DNA matches it firmly. Only part of the rows carry a size: once, few, many, or a class if the clone is expanded.

D	V	J	size	CDR3	DNA
TRBD2	TRBV20-1	TRBJ2-3	.	CSATPASGADTQYF	TGCAGTGCTACCCCGGCTAGCGGGGCAGATACGCAGTATTTT
TRBD1	TRBV10-3	TRBJ1-1	.	CAISEETGGTEAFF	TGTGCCATCAGTGAAGAAACAGGGGGCACTGAAGCTTTCTTT
.	TRBV15	TRBJ1-1	.	CATSSLQGITEAFF	TGTGCCACCAGCAGCCTTCAGGGGATCACTGAAGCTTTTTTT
.	TRBV19	TRBJ2-3	.	CASSIAGGGTDTQYF	TGTGCCAGTAGTATAGCGGGGGGCGGGACAGATACGCAGTATTTT
TRBD2	TRBV15	TRBJ2-7	.	CATSSSSGSYEQYF	TGTGCCACCAGTTCTTCTAGCGGATCCTACGAGCAGTACTTC
.	TRBV5-1	TRBJ2-7	few	CASSLPTNGEQYF	TGCGCCAGCAGCCTCCCGACGAATGGCGAGCAGTACTTC
.	TRBV6-5	TRBJ2-7	few	CASSPGTLGTEQYF	TGTGCCAGCAGCCCAGGGACTTTGGGGACCGAGCAGTACTTC
.	TRBV7-9	TRBJ2-1	few	CASSLVVGTYNEQFF	TGTGCCAGCAGCTTAGTCGTAGGGACCTACAATGAGCAGTTCTTC
TRBD2	TRBV12-3/TRBV12-4	TRBJ2-7	few	CASREREPPYEQYF	TGTGCCAGCAGAGAGCGGGAGCCCCCCTACGAGCAGTACTTC
.	TRBV10-3	TRBJ2-7	.	CAINEPDRSSYEQYF	TGTGCCATCAATGAGCCCGACAGGAGCTCCTACGAGCAGTACTTC
TRBD1	TRBV18	TRBJ2-7	once	CASSPPLFVKRQGDYEQYF	TGTGCCAGCTCACCACCGTTATTCGTTAAGAGACAGGGGGACTACGAGCAGTACTTC
TRBD1	TRBV28	TRBJ2-7	few	CASTLGQGSLYEQYF	TGTGCCAGCACCCTAGGACAGGGTAGTCTCTACGAGCAGTACTTC
.	TRBV12-3/TRBV12-4	TRBJ2-5	.	CASSLSLHQETQYF	TGTGCCAGCAGTTTAAGCCTACACCAAGAGACCCAGTACTTC
TRBD1	TRBV7-2	TRBJ2-3	few	CASSFTVRQGRRTDTQYF	TGTGCCAGCAGCTTCACGGTACGACAGGGAAGGCGCACAGATACGCAGTATTTT
.	TRBV19	TRBJ1-1	.	CASRIRDGNTEAFF	TGTGCCAGTAGGATCCGGGACGGAAACACTGAAGCTTTCTTT
.	TRBV27	TRBJ2-1	few	CASSSPPPGRETYNEQFF	TGTGCCAGCAGTTCCCCCCCTCCCGGTAGGGAGACCTACAATGAGCAGTTCTTC
.	TRBV5-1	TRBJ2-3	once	CASSLWPGRTTDTQYF	TGCGCCAGCAGCTTATGGCCGGGACGGACCACAGATACGCAGTATTTT
.	TRBV20-1	TRBJ2-5	.	CSSPRGGRLETQYF	TGCAGTTCCCCACGTGGGGGGCGCTTGGAGACCCAGTACTTC
.	TRBV11-2	TRBJ2-3	.	CARSLNMGARSTDTQYF	TGTGCCCGCAGCTTAAATATGGGGGCCCGGAGCACAGATACGCAGTATTTT
TRBD2	TRBV7-9	TRBJ2-7	.	CASSPSGISEQYF	TGTGCCAGCAGCCCAAGCGGGATCAGTGAGCAGTACTTC
.	TRBV2	TRBJ2-3	.	CASSEEWGRTDTQYF	TGTGCCAGCAGTGAAGAATGGGGTCGTACAGATACGCAGTATTTT
TRBD1	TRBV20-1	TRBJ2-1	few	CSASMGQSSYNEQFF	TGCAGTGCTAGCATGGGACAGAGCTCCTACAATGAGCAGTTCTTC
.	TRBV12-3/TRBV12-4	TRBJ1-4	few	CASSLHSGGNEKLFF	TGTGCCAGCAGTCTCCACTCGGGTGGGAATGAAAAACTGTTTTTT
.	TRBV27	TRBJ2-2	few	CASSVTVGAGELFF	TGTGCCAGCAGTGTGACAGTTGGGGCCGGGGAGCTGTTTTTT